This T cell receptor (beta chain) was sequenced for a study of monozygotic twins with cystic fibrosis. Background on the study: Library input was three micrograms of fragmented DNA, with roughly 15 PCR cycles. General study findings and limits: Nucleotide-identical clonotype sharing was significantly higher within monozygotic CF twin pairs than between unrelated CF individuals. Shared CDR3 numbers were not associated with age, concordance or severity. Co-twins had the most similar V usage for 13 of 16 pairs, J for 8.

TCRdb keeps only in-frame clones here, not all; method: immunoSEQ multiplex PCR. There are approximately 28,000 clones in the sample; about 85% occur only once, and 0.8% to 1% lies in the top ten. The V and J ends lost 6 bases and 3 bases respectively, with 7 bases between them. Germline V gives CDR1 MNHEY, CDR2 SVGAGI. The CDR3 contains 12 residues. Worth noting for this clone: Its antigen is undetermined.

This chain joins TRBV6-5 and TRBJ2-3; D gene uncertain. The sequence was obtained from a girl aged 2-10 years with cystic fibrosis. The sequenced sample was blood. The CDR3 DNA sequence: TGTGCCAGCAGCTCTGATACAGATACGCAGTATTTT. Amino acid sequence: CASSSDTDTQYF.